This T cell receptor beta chain was profiled in a study of CD8 T cells in ankylosing spondylitis. Study-wide results and limits: Characteristic of ankylosing spondylitis blood, it appeared, was a TCR beta motif comprising eight highly homologous variants. Some of the motif variants had earlier been found in reactive arthritis patients' fluid and blood. Disease-linked clones were reportedly significantly enriched in matched ankylosing spondylitis synovial fluid.

This clonotype ranks as medium-sized. The antigen is not known. With molecular barcodes, quantitative 5'-RACE was used to make the TCR beta libraries. TCRdb passed the 5' RACE reads through MiXCR, listing each CDR3 protein once. The data hold approximately 13,000 distinct CDR3 sequences, with approximately 3% observed a single time. CDR1 is SGDLS, CDR2 YYNGEE, per germline. CDR3 length equals 16 residues. V was clipped by 1 base and J by 0 bases, with 10 bases between them. The rearrangement uses TRBV9 and TRBJ1-4, with D uncertain. The source material was blood, either unsorted or a sorted T cell fraction (not recorded which). This receptor was obtained from a male donor with ankylosing spondylitis or in good health (not recorded which). The CDR3 region has the DNA TGTGCCAGCAGCGTAACCTCCGGGGCAACTAATGAAAAACTGTTTTTT. Translation: CASSVTSGATNEKLFF.